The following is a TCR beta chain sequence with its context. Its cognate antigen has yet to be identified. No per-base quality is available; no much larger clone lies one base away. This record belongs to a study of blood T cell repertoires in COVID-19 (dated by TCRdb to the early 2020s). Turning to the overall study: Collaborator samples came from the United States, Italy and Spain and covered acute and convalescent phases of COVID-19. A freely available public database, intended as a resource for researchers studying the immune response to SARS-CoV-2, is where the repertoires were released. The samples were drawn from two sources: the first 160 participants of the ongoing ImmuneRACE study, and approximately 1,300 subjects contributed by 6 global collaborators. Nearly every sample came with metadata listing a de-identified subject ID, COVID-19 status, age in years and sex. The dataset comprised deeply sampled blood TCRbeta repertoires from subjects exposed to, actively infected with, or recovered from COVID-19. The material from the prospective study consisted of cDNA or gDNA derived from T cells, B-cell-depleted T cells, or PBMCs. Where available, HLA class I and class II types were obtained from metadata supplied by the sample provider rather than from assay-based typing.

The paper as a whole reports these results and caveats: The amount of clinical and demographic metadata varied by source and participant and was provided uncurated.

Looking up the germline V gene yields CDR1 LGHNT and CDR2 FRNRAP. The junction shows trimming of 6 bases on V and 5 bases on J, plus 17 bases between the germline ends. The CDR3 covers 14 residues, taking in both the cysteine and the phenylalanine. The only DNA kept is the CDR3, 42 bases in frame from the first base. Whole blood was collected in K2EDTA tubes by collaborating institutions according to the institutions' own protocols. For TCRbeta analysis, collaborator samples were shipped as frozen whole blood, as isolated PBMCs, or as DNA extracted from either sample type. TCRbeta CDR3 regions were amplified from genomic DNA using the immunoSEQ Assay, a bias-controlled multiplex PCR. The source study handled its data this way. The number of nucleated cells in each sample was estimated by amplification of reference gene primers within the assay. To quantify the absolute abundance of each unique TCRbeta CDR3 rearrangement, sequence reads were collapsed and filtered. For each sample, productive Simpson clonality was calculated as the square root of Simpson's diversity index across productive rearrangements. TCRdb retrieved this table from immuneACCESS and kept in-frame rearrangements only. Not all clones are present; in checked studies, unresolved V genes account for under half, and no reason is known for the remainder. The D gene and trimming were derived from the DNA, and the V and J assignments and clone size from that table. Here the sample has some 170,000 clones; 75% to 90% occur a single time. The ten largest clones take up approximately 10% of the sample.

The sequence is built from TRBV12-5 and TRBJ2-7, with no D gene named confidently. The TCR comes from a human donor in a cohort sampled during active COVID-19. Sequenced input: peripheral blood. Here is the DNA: TGTGCTAGTGGCCTCGACTCTAAAAGCGACGAGCAGTACTTC. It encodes CASGLDSKSDEQYF.